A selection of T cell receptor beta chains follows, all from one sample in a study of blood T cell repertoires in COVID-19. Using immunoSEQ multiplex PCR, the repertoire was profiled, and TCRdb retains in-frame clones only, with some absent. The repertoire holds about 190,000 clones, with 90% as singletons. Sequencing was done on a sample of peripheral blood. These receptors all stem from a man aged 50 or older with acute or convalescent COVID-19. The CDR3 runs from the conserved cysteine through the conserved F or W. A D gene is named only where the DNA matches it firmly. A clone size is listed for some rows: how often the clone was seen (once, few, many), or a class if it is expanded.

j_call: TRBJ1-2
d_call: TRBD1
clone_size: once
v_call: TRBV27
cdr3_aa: CASSLSPTGGYYGYTF
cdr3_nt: TGTGCCAGCAGTTTATCCCCGACAGGGGGGTACTATGGCTACACCTTC

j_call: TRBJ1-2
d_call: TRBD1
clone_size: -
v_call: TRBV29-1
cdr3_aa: CSVPTLQGANYGYTF
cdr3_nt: TGCAGCGTTCCAACTCTACAGGGGGCAAACTATGGCTACACCTTC

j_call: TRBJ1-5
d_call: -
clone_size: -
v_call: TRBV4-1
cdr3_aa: CASASGFGDRGNQPQHF
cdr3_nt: TGCGCCAGCGCCAGCGGTTTTGGGGATCGCGGCAATCAGCCCCAGCATTTT

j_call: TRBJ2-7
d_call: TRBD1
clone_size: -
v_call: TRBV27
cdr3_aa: CASSLHRTGRVPYEQYF
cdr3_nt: TGTGCCAGCAGTTTACATAGGACAGGGCGGGTTCCCTACGAGCAGTACTTC

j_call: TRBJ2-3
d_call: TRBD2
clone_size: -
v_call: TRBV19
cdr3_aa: CASSTTSGSTDTQYF
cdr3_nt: TGTGCCAGTAGTACGACTAGCGGAAGCACAGATACGCAGTATTTT

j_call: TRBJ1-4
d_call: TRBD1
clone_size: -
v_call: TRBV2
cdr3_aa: CASRDRGANEKLFF
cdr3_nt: TGTGCCAGCAGGGACAGGGGAGCTAATGAAAAACTGTTTTTT

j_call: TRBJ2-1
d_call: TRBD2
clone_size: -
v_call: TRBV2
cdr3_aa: CASKGMLMAGGETSYNEQFF
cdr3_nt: TGTGCCAGCAAGGGGATGCTGATGGCGGGAGGGGAAACGTCCTACAATGAGCAGTTCTTC

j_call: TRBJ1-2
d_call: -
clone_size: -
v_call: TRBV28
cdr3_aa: CASSLGSYGYTF
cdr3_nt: TGTGCCAGCAGCCTGGGGAGCTATGGCTACACCTTC

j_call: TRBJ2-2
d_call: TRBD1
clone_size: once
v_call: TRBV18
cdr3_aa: CASSPTQGITGELFF
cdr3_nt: TGTGCCAGCTCCCCCACACAGGGGATCACCGGGGAGCTGTTTTTT

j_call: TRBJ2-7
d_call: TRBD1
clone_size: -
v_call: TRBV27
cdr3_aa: CASSLYPPGQSSYEQYF
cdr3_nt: TGTGCCAGCAGTTTATATCCCCCGGGACAGAGCTCCTACGAGCAGTACTTC

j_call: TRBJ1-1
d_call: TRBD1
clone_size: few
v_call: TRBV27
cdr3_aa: CASRPGGTGPTEAFF
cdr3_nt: TGTGCCAGCAGACCCGGTGGGACAGGGCCCACTGAAGCTTTCTTT

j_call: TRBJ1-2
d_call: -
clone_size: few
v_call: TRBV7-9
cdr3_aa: CASSLKGSNYGYTF
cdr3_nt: TGTGCCAGCAGCTTGAAGGGGTCTAACTATGGCTACACCTTC

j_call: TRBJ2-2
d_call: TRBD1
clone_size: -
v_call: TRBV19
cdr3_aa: CASNPSPGTGAGELFF
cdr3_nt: TGTGCCAGTAACCCAAGTCCCGGGACAGGGGCCGGGGAGCTGTTTTTT

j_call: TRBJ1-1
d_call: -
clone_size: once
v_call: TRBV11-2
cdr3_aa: CASSLELRQAEAEAFF
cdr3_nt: TGTGCCAGCAGCTTAGAGCTTAGGCAGGCTGAAGCTGAAGCTTTCTTT

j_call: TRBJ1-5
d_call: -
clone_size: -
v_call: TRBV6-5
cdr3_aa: CASSRPGDNQPQHF
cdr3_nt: TGTGCCAGCAGTCGACCCGGGGACAATCAGCCCCAGCATTTT

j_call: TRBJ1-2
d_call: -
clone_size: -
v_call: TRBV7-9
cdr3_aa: CASSFGDEHYGYTF
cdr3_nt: TGTGCCAGCAGCTTCGGGGATGAGCACTATGGCTACACCTTC

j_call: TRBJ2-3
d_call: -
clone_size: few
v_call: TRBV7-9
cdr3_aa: CASSPQGGTDTQYF
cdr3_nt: TGTGCCAGCAGCCCCCAGGGGGGAACAGATACGCAGTATTTT

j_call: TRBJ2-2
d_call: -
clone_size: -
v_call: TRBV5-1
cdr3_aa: CASSLEDRLNTGELFF
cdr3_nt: TGCGCCAGCAGCTTGGAGGACAGACTGAACACCGGGGAGCTGTTTTTT

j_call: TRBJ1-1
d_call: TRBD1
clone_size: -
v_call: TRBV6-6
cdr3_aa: CASSPTNRGGPANTEAFF
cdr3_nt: TGTGCCAGCAGTCCCACTAACAGGGGTGGTCCAGCGAACACTGAAGCTTTCTTT

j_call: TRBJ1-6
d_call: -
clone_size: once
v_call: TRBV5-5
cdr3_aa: CASSAGTLGYNSPLHF
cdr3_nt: TGTGCCAGCAGCGCCGGGACACTGGGTTATAATTCACCCCTCCACTTT

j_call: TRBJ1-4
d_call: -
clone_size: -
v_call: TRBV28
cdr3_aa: CASIRRDATNEKLFF
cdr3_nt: TGTGCCAGCATCCGACGGGATGCAACTAATGAAAAACTGTTTTTT

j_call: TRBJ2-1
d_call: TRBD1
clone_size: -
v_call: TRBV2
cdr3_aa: CASSADRDHEQFF
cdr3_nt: TGTGCCAGCAGCGCCGACAGGGACCATGAGCAGTTCTTC

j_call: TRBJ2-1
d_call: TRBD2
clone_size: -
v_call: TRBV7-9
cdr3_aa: CASSSGTSGSIYNEQFF
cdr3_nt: TGTGCCAGCAGCTCCGGGACTAGCGGGAGCATCTACAATGAGCAGTTCTTC

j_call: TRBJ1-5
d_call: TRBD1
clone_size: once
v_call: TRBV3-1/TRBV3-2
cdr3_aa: CASSPRLGTGLNQPQHF
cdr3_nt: TGTGCCAGCAGCCCACGCTTGGGGACAGGGTTAAATCAGCCCCAGCATTTT

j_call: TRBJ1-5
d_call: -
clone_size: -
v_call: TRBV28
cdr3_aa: CATWAGQGNSQPQHF
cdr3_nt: TGTGCCACCTGGGCCGGCCAGGGGAATTCTCAGCCCCAGCATTTT

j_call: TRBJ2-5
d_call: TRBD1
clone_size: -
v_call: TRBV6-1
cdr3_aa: CASSERDRGQRETQYF
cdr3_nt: TGTGCCAGCAGTGAGCGGGACAGGGGGCAGCGAGAGACCCAGTACTTC

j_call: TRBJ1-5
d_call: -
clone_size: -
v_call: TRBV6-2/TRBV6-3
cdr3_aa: CASSYGAGYNQPQHF
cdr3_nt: TGTGCCAGCAGTTACGGGGCGGGATACAATCAGCCCCAGCATTTT

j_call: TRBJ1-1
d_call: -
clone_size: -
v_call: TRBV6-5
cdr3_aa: CASSYSTGMNTEAFF
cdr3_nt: TGTGCCAGCAGTTACTCGACGGGAATGAACACTGAAGCTTTCTTT

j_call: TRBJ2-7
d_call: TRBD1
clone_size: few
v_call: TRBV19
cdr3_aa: CASSIVFQGDYEQYF
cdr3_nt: TGTGCCAGTAGTATTGTTTTCCAGGGGGACTACGAGCAGTACTTC

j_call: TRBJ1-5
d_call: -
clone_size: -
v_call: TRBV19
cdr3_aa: CASSRGGQPQHF
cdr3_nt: TGTGCCAGTAGTCGAGGGGGTCAGCCCCAGCATTTT

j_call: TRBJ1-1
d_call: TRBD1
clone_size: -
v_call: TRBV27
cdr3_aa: CASSHTGAMNTEAFF
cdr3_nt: TGTGCCAGCAGTCATACAGGGGCCATGAACACTGAAGCTTTCTTT

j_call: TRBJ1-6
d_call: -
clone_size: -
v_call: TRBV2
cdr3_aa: CASSERDVGNSPLHF
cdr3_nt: TGTGCCAGCAGTGAGCGGGACGTGGGTAATTCACCCCTCCACTTT

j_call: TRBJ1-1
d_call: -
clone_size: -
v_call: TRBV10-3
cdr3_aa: CAISASQGIGEAFF
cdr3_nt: TGTGCCATCAGTGCTTCGCAGGGTATAGGTGAAGCTTTCTTT

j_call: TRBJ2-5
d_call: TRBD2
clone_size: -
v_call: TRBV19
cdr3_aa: CASSIGEGGETQYF
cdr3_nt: TGTGCCAGTAGTATAGGGGAGGGTGGAGAGACCCAGTACTTC

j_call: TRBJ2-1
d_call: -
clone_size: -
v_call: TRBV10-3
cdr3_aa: CAISESGQSNEQFF
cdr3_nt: TGTGCCATCAGTGAGTCAGGACAGAGCAATGAGCAGTTCTTC

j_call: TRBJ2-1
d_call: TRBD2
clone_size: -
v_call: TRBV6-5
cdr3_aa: CASRLAGVAHEQFF
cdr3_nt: TGTGCCAGCAGGCTAGCGGGAGTTGCCCATGAGCAGTTCTTC

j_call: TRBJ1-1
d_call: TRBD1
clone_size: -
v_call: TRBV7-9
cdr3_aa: CASSLAAGQGPEAFF
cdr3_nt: TGTGCCAGCAGCTTAGCTGCGGGACAGGGCCCTGAAGCTTTCTTT

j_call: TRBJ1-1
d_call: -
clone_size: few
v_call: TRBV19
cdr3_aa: CASSPFSEAFF
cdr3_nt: TGTGCCAGTAGTCCTTTCTCTGAAGCTTTCTTT

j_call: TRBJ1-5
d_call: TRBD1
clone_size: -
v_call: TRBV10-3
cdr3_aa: CAISGGQVHQPQHF
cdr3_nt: TGTGCCATCAGTGGAGGACAGGTCCATCAGCCCCAGCATTTT

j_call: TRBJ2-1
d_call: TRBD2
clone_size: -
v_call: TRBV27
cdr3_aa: CASRGAGVSYNEQFF
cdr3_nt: TGTGCCAGCAGAGGAGCGGGAGTTTCCTACAATGAGCAGTTCTTC

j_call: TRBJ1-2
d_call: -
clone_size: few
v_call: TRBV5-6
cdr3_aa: CASSLVVQNYGYTF
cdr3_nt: TGTGCCAGCAGCTTGGTAGTACAGAACTATGGCTACACCTTC

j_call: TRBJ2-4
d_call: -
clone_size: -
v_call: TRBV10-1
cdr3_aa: CASSESVENIQYF
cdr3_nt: TGCGCCAGCAGTGAGTCCGTAGAAAACATTCAGTACTTC

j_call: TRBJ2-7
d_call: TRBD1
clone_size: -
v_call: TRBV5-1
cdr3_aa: CASSSHTGTGGYEQYF
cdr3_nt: TGCGCCAGCAGCTCTCATACCGGGACAGGGGGGTACGAGCAGTACTTC

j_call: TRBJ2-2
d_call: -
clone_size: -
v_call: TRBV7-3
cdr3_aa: CASSLRETGELFF
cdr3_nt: TGTGCCAGCAGCTTGAGGGAAACCGGGGAGCTGTTTTTT

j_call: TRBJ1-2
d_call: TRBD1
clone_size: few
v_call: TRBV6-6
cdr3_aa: CASRTGQNNYGYTF
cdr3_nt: TGTGCCAGCAGAACGGGACAGAATAACTATGGCTACACCTTC

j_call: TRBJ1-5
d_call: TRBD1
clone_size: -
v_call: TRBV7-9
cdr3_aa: CASSLYIGTVNQPQHF
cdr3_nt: TGTGCCAGCAGCCTATATATCGGGACAGTCAATCAGCCCCAGCATTTT

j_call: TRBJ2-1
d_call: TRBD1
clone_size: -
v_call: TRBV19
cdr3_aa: CASSISGTGVNEQFF
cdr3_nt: TGTGCCAGTAGTATAAGTGGGACAGGGGTCAATGAGCAGTTCTTC

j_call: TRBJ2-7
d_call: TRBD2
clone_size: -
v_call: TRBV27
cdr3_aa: CASSLLAGVTEQYF
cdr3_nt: TGTGCCAGCAGTTTACTAGCGGGAGTCACCGAGCAGTACTTC

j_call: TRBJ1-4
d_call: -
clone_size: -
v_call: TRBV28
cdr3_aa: CASSALAGGRDEKLFF
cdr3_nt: TGTGCCAGCAGCGCCCTGGCGGGAGGGAGGGATGAAAAACTGTTTTTT

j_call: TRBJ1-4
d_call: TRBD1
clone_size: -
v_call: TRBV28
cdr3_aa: CASSWGTATNEKLFF
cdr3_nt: TGTGCCAGCAGTTGGGGGACAGCAACTAATGAAAAACTGTTTTTT

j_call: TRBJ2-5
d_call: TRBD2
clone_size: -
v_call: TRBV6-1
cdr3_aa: CASSKGLAGGQETQYF
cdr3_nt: TGTGCCAGCAGTAAAGGACTAGCGGGGGGTCAAGAGACCCAGTACTTC